These T cell receptor beta chains were read from a single sample in a study of blood T cell repertoires in COVID-19. Repertoires were generated with immunoSEQ multiplex PCR, while TCRdb's copy carries only in-frame clones and drops some. Among tens of thousands of clones listed, approximately 88% were seen once. The specimen was peripheral blood. Receptors were obtained from a woman in her 70s with acute or convalescent COVID-19. Both conserved end residues are part of each CDR3. Each record gives: clone size, V gene, J gene, D gene, CDR3 protein, CDR3 DNA. A D gene is named only where the DNA matches it firmly. Clone size is stated in some rows and not others, as once, few, many or a class when expanded.

NA	TRBV5-5	TRBJ1-5	TRBD1	CASSLQGGNQPQHF	TGTGCCAGCAGCTTACAGGGGGGCAATCAGCCCCAGCATTTT
once	TRBV19	TRBJ2-3	TRBD2	CASSIYLAGRLPDTQYF	TGTGCCAGTAGTATATATCTAGCGGGGCGTCTTCCAGATACGCAGTATTTT
NA	TRBV18	TRBJ2-3	TRBD2	CASSPTGTSGDTQYF	TGTGCCAGCTCACCAACTGGGACTAGCGGGGATACGCAGTATTTT
NA	TRBV28	TRBJ2-3	NA	CASSFDPDTTDTQYF	TGTGCCAGCAGTTTCGATCCAGACACCACAGATACGCAGTATTTT
once	TRBV11-2	TRBJ1-1	NA	CASSSGGLNEAFF	TGTGCCAGCAGCTCAGGTGGACTGAACGAGGCTTTCTTT
NA	TRBV15	TRBJ1-2	TRBD1	CATHDRAYGYTF	TGTGCCACCCATGACAGGGCGTATGGCTACACCTTC
NA	TRBV3-1/TRBV3-2	TRBJ1-1	NA	CASSQGRAPNTEAFF	TGTGCCAGCAGCCAAGGCAGGGCTCCGAACACTGAAGCTTTCTTT
NA	TRBV2	TRBJ2-5	NA	CASNQGWETQYF	TGTGCCAGCAATCAGGGCTGGGAGACCCAGTACTTC
NA	TRBV9	TRBJ2-5	NA	CASSVAQVEETQYF	TGTGCCAGCAGCGTAGCCCAGGTTGAAGAGACCCAGTACTTC
NA	TRBV7-9	TRBJ1-5	NA	CASSMGGSNQPQHF	TGTGCCAGCAGCATGGGGGGGAGCAATCAGCCCCAGCATTTT
NA	TRBV9	TRBJ2-5	NA	CASSAYLQETQYF	TGTGCCAGCAGCGCCTACCTCCAAGAGACCCAGTACTTC
NA	TRBV12-3/TRBV12-4	TRBJ2-5	NA	CASTREWKTQYF	TGTGCCAGCACCCGGGAGTGGAAGACCCAGTACTTC
NA	TRBV27	TRBJ2-7	NA	CASSPYSGDPPTSQYF	TGTGCCAGCAGTCCCTACTCAGGGGACCCTCCTACGAGCCAGTACTTC
NA	TRBV4-1	TRBJ1-1	NA	CASSHLIRRGNTEAFF	TGCGCCAGCAGCCACCTAATCCGACGCGGAAACACTGAAGCTTTCTTT
NA	TRBV4-2	TRBJ1-4	NA	CASSQDPQGRGEKLFF	TGTGCCAGCAGCCAAGACCCACAGGGACGGGGTGAAAAACTGTTTTTT
NA	TRBV4-1	TRBJ2-1	NA	CASSQDTDSYNEQFF	TGCGCCAGCAGCCAAGATACCGACAGCTACAATGAGCAGTTCTTC
NA	TRBV18	TRBJ2-2	TRBD1	CASSPSGQRTGELFF	TGTGCCAGCTCACCGTCGGGACAGAGGACCGGGGAGCTGTTTTTT
NA	TRBV5-1	TRBJ1-1	NA	CASNPTGSSTNTEAFF	TGCGCCAGCAACCCAACAGGGTCTTCGACGAACACTGAAGCTTTCTTT
NA	TRBV5-4	TRBJ2-1	NA	CASSLGTETYNEQFF	TGTGCCAGCAGCTTGGGGACTGAAACCTACAATGAGCAGTTCTTC
NA	TRBV6-5	TRBJ1-1	NA	CASSSSVPGEAFF	TGTGCCAGCAGTTCCTCGGTACCGGGAGAAGCTTTCTTT
NA	TRBV19	TRBJ1-4	TRBD1	CASRPTGSYTNEKLFF	TGTGCCAGTAGACCGACAGGGAGTTACACTAATGAAAAACTGTTTTTT
once	TRBV6-1	TRBJ2-1	NA	CASSEFISGHLQVEQFF	TGTGCCAGCAGTGAATTTATAAGCGGGCATCTACAAGTCGAGCAGTTCTTC
NA	TRBV10-2	TRBJ2-1	NA	CASTREQGNEQFF	TGCGCCAGCACCCGTGAACAGGGCAATGAGCAGTTCTTC
NA	TRBV6-5	TRBJ1-4	NA	CASRPTVFGNEKLFF	TGTGCCAGCAGGCCGACAGTTTTTGGTAATGAAAAACTGTTTTTT
few	TRBV19	TRBJ1-5	NA	CASHSGGQPQHF	TGTGCCAGCCATTCCGGGGGACAGCCCCAGCATTTT
NA	TRBV12-3/TRBV12-4	TRBJ1-4	NA	CASSFYEKLFF	TGTGCCAGCAGTTTCTATGAAAAACTGTTTTTT
NA	TRBV28	TRBJ2-1	NA	CASSFPSRVSEQFF	TGTGCCAGCAGTTTTCCTAGTCGGGTTAGTGAGCAGTTCTTC
NA	TRBV6-1	TRBJ1-4	NA	CASSEVAATNEKLFF	TGTGCCAGCAGTGAAGTGGCAGCAACTAATGAAAAACTGTTTTTT
NA	TRBV28	TRBJ1-2	TRBD1	CASSSSGTGNYGYTF	TGTGCCAGCAGTTCCTCCGGGACAGGGAACTATGGCTACACCTTC
NA	TRBV5-8	TRBJ1-5	NA	CASSLHGSYSNQPQHF	TGTGCCAGCAGCTTGCACGGTTCTTATAGCAATCAGCCCCAGCATTTT
NA	TRBV19	TRBJ1-2	NA	CASSPAGTNNYGYTF	TGTGCCAGTAGTCCGGCAGGGACAAACAACTATGGCTACACCTTC
once	TRBV3-1/TRBV3-2	TRBJ2-5	NA	CASSQDLGPRQTQYF	TGTGCCAGCAGCCAAGATTTGGGCCCACGACAGACCCAGTACTTC
few	TRBV19	TRBJ1-5	NA	CASSNSPVYSNQPQHF	TGTGCCAGTAGTAATAGCCCAGTCTATAGCAATCAGCCCCAGCATTTT
NA	TRBV10-2	TRBJ1-3	TRBD1	CASQRTGSNSGNTIYF	TGCGCCAGCCAGAGGACAGGCAGTAACTCTGGAAACACCATATATTTT
NA	TRBV27	TRBJ1-2	TRBD1	CASSLKRTGDGYTF	TGTGCCAGCAGTTTAAAGAGGACAGGGGATGGCTACACCTTC
NA	TRBV19	TRBJ2-7	TRBD1	CASSTGQGAREQYF	TGTGCCAGTAGTACGGGACAGGGGGCTAGGGAGCAGTACTTC
NA	TRBV5-4	TRBJ1-2	TRBD1	CASSFPGQGRNYGYTF	TGTGCCAGCAGCTTTCCGGGACAGGGACGGAACTATGGCTACACCTTC
NA	TRBV18	TRBJ2-3	NA	CASSRDTDTQYF	TGTGCCAGCTCTCGAGACACAGATACGCAGTATTTT
NA	TRBV30	TRBJ1-3	NA	CAWMAGNSGNTIYF	TGTGCCTGGATGGCAGGCAACTCTGGAAACACCATATATTTT
NA	TRBV29-1	TRBJ2-1	NA	CSVEDSPGSTANEQFF	TGCAGCGTTGAAGATTCCCCAGGGTCCACGGCAAATGAGCAGTTCTTC
few	TRBV19	TRBJ1-1	NA	CASHSLGSTEAFF	TGTGCCAGTCACTCCCTCGGGAGCACTGAAGCTTTCTTT
NA	TRBV19	TRBJ1-1	NA	CASRALTEAFF	TGTGCCAGTAGAGCTCTCACTGAAGCTTTCTTT
NA	TRBV28	TRBJ2-5	NA	CASSLWSGDQETQYF	TGTGCCAGCAGTTTATGGTCGGGGGATCAAGAGACCCAGTACTTC
NA	TRBV5-6	TRBJ1-4	NA	CASSRSRQLNEKLFF	TGTGCCAGCAGCCGAAGCAGACAGCTTAATGAAAAACTGTTTTTT
NA	TRBV3-1/TRBV3-2	TRBJ2-7	NA	CASSQAWQGDEQYF	TGTGCCAGCAGCCAAGCCTGGCAGGGTGACGAGCAGTACTTC
NA	TRBV28	TRBJ1-6	NA	CASGNVPSSYNSPLHF	TGTGCCAGCGGTAACGTACCGAGCTCCTATAATTCACCCCTCCACTTT
NA	TRBV7-6	TRBJ1-2	TRBD1	CASSPGQHYGYTF	TGTGCCAGCAGCCCGGGACAGCACTATGGCTACACCTTC
NA	TRBV6-4	TRBJ1-6	TRBD1	CASSAQGGNSPLHF	TGTGCCAGCAGTGCCCAGGGGGGTAATTCACCCCTCCACTTT
NA	TRBV27	TRBJ2-1	NA	CASSFGGLYNEQFF	TGTGCCAGCAGTTTCGGGGGACTTTACAATGAGCAGTTCTTC
NA	TRBV18	TRBJ1-1	TRBD1	CASSLGTANTEAFF	TGTGCCAGCTCACTAGGGACAGCAAACACTGAAGCTTTCTTT
NA	TRBV19	TRBJ2-6	NA	CATTDLSGANVLTF	TGTGCCACGACGGACTTATCTGGGGCCAACGTCCTGACTTTC
NA	TRBV4-2	TRBJ2-3	TRBD2	CATSGGLSDTQYF	TGTGCCACGAGCGGGGGATTGTCAGATACGCAGTATTTT
NA	TRBV5-6	TRBJ1-1	NA	CASSFGGPNTEAFF	TGTGCCAGCAGCTTCGGAGGGCCGAACACTGAAGCTTTCTTT
NA	TRBV12-3/TRBV12-4	TRBJ2-3	TRBD2	CASSRLAADTQYF	TGTGCCAGCAGCCGACTAGCAGCAGATACGCAGTATTTT
NA	TRBV10-1	TRBJ2-7	NA	CASTGSGEQYF	TGCGCCAGCACCGGGTCGGGCGAGCAGTACTTC
few	TRBV10-2	TRBJ1-1	NA	CASRSGIAKNTEAFF	TGCGCCAGCCGCTCCGGGATCGCTAAAAACACTGAAGCTTTCTTT
NA	TRBV5-6	TRBJ2-1	NA	CASRRNGAEVQFF	TGTGCCAGCAGAAGAAACGGAGCAGAGGTGCAGTTCTTC